Described below is a single TCR beta chain sequence and its context. The antigen is unknown. This entry belongs to a study of OX40 agonist ivuxolimab in advanced cancers. Between the trimmed V and J ends, which lost 5 bases and 8 bases, there was a span of 19 bases. Germline V gene sequence: CDR1 SGHRS, CDR2 YFSETQ. This CDR3 spans 15 amino acids. Some clones are missing from TCRdb's copy, which holds only in-frame ones; the method was immunoSEQ multiplex PCR. The repertoire includes 50,000 to 75,000 clones, roughly 77% of them detected once, and roughly 1.1% sits in the top ten. On cycle 4 day 1 and cycle 7 day 1, as well as at baseline, blood was sampled. Study-wide points: What antigens the expanded peripheral T cells recognized was never established. Near-lowest levels of clonal expansion characterized partial responders at 0.1-3.0 mg/kg.

The clonotype originates from an adult with an advanced solid tumor such as melanoma, head and neck, liver or kidney cancer. This chain uses TRBV5-1 with TRBJ1-4; possible D gene TRBD1, 6 bases. The sample in question was CD4+ or CD8+ T cells sorted from blood, obtained in a trial of the OX40 agonist ivuxolimab. The CDR3 coding sequence is TGCGCCAGCAGTATACAGGGTCGCTTGGGGGAAAAACTGTTTTTT. Residues: CASSIQGRLGEKLFF.